This TCR beta chain appears in the sequencing data of a study of identical twins. Regarding the study as a whole: Insertions ran lower in abundant cord blood beta clonotypes, though not in memory repertoires. The analysis was cross-sectional rather than longitudinal within donors.

The CDR3 consists of 12 residues. Trimming cost V 5 bases and J 6 bases, with 11 bases left between them. This clonotype was counted between two and nine times. The antigen is not known. cDNA carried unique molecular identifiers, and a universal primer site was added by template switching. TCRdb analysed the 5' RACE reads with MiXCR anew, one entry per CDR3 protein. Of a few hundred thousand distinct CDR3 sequences detected, 7.5% to 10% appear once; the ten largest clones hold 3%. These sequences were also reported in another study, on yellow fever vaccine responses in identical twins.

Source material: PBMCs. The origin of this receptor is a woman in her late teens or twenties in good health. J is TRBJ2-7 and V is TRBV12-3 or TRBV12-4, with a tentative D call TRBD1 (6 bases). The CDR3 loop reads CASSAGQSEQYF. The CDR3 DNA follows: TGTGCCAGCAGTGCTGGACAGTCCGAGCAGTACTTC.